This T cell receptor (beta chain) is drawn from a study of beta chain features in type 1 diabetes. Overall study findings and caveats: Across patients, naive, central memory and Treg TCRB repertoires exhibited apparently greater similarity than was observed across healthy donors. A moderate, significant TCRB CDR3 shortening appeared in type 1 diabetes across four CD4+ subsets.

Expressed TCRB transcripts were sequenced, since all the RNA that had been isolated was reverse transcribed. The table came from immunoSEQ multiplex PCR; TCRdb's copy has only in-frame clones and leaves some out. The data hold around 310,000 clones, with roughly 14% observed a single time. Worth noting for this clone: What it binds is unknown.

The collection from each donor was one heparinised blood draw averaging roughly 100 mL. CD45RO/CCR7/CD25/CD127/CD95/CD27 staining was used to isolate CD4+ naive, central memory, regulatory and stem cell-like memory cells by sorting. Populations isolated by sorting all had purity greater than 95%. This CDR3 comprises 17 residues. Material: naive CD4+ T cells from blood. This sequence originates from a woman aged 18 to 35 with type 1 diabetes. V usage is TRBV1 and J usage is TRBJ1-2; the table names TRBD1, a call not compared with the DNA. TRBV1 is recorded as a pseudogene. CDR3 sequence (DNA): TGCACCAGCATCCTCTCATCAAGTACAGGGAAGACTGAAGGTTACACCTTC. This sequence encodes CTSILSSSTGKTEGYTF.